These T cell receptor beta chains were read from a single sample in a study of T cell repertoires in ileal Crohn's disease. The table came from immunoSEQ multiplex PCR; TCRdb's copy has only in-frame clones and leaves some out. The sample consists of some 15,000 clones, about 60% of them appearing once. The sequenced sample consisted of ileal tissue. The receptor source for this set is an adult with Crohn's disease. CDR3s include the opening cysteine and the closing phenylalanine or tryptophan. The order of the fields is D gene, V gene, CDR3 protein. The D gene is left open where the match is weak.

d_gene: .
v_gene: TRBV23-1
CDR3aa: CASSQSWCQGNLEAFF

d_gene: .
v_gene: TRBV10-3
CDR3aa: CAISDGTVLYNEQFF

d_gene: .
v_gene: TRBV4-1
CDR3aa: CASSQGTGFKQETQYF

d_gene: .
v_gene: TRBV7-6
CDR3aa: CASSLAKMNTEAFF

d_gene: TRBD2
v_gene: TRBV13
CDR3aa: CASSDGRGQETQYF

d_gene: .
v_gene: TRBV19
CDR3aa: CASSALGGNEKLFF

d_gene: .
v_gene: TRBV11-2
CDR3aa: CASSPIGILNSYEQYF

d_gene: TRBD1
v_gene: TRBV2
CDR3aa: CASTSQGNSYNEQFF

d_gene: TRBD2
v_gene: TRBV4-2
CDR3aa: CASSRGTSKAEQFF

d_gene: TRBD2
v_gene: TRBV5-1
CDR3aa: CASKGSGKVNEQFF

d_gene: .
v_gene: TRBV5-4
CDR3aa: CASSLPGSPEQYF

d_gene: TRBD1
v_gene: TRBV30
CDR3aa: CAWSPTGPYGYTF

d_gene: .
v_gene: TRBV28
CDR3aa: CASSNQNSYEQYF

d_gene: .
v_gene: TRBV4-3
CDR3aa: CASSQEGGALETQYF

d_gene: TRBD1
v_gene: TRBV7-8
CDR3aa: CASSLEGQWVGQPQHF

d_gene: TRBD1
v_gene: TRBV5-1
CDR3aa: CASSPGQGSTDTQYF

d_gene: TRBD1
v_gene: TRBV7-9
CDR3aa: CASSDPGQGGQPQHF

d_gene: .
v_gene: TRBV6-1
CDR3aa: CASSPTSATNEKLFF

d_gene: .
v_gene: TRBV11-2
CDR3aa: CASSSGSANEQYF

d_gene: .
v_gene: TRBV4-1
CDR3aa: CASSHPGTSSYEQYF

d_gene: TRBD1
v_gene: TRBV18
CDR3aa: CASSLDRAEAFF

d_gene: .
v_gene: TRBV7-6
CDR3aa: CASSLAGGANEKLFF

d_gene: .
v_gene: TRBV7-9
CDR3aa: CASSLEGVDYGYTF

d_gene: .
v_gene: TRBV4-3
CDR3aa: CASSQELGGVYGYTF

d_gene: TRBD2
v_gene: TRBV6-5
CDR3aa: CASSYSGGSPPYEQYF

d_gene: TRBD2
v_gene: TRBV7-2
CDR3aa: CASSLSFSGRSADTQYF

d_gene: .
v_gene: TRBV6-1
CDR3aa: CASRGNVGRDYEQYF

d_gene: .
v_gene: TRBV2
CDR3aa: CASSEDSYPTNTQYF

d_gene: TRBD1
v_gene: TRBV2
CDR3aa: CASSRGHMNTEAFF

d_gene: TRBD1
v_gene: TRBV28
CDR3aa: CASRDRGPPNEKLFF

d_gene: .
v_gene: TRBV10-2
CDR3aa: CASRASEITGELFF

d_gene: .
v_gene: TRBV6-1
CDR3aa: CASNQVGGLNRGYTF

d_gene: .
v_gene: TRBV6-1
CDR3aa: CASSERGSAFF

d_gene: TRBD1
v_gene: TRBV30
CDR3aa: CAWSDQGASNQPQHF

d_gene: TRBD1
v_gene: TRBV2
CDR3aa: CASREWGTANYGYTF

d_gene: .
v_gene: TRBV6-1
CDR3aa: CASNRVSYEQYF

d_gene: .
v_gene: TRBV10-3
CDR3aa: CAISESGRGSYEQYF

d_gene: TRBD1
v_gene: TRBV4-1
CDR3aa: CASSPGQGKIRNTGELFF

d_gene: .
v_gene: TRBV5-1
CDR3aa: CASSSDRSLGYTF

d_gene: TRBD2
v_gene: TRBV6-5
CDR3aa: CASSYSTSGSTGELFF

d_gene: .
v_gene: TRBV6-5
CDR3aa: CASSRSRGGANVLTF

d_gene: TRBD1
v_gene: TRBV15
CDR3aa: CATSRGGDGNTEAFF

d_gene: TRBD2
v_gene: TRBV11-2
CDR3aa: CASSWGLAGGDEQYF

d_gene: TRBD2
v_gene: TRBV11-2
CDR3aa: CASSRLAGGVYEQYF

d_gene: TRBD1
v_gene: TRBV7-6
CDR3aa: CASSLGSRAGGEGNEQFF

d_gene: .
v_gene: TRBV19
CDR3aa: CASSMAGLMNQPQHF